Below are 10 T cell receptor beta chains sequenced from a single sample in a study of tumor-infiltrating lymphocytes in oesophageal squamous cell carcinoma. TCRdb reprocessed the PCR reads with MiXCR, giving one entry per CDR3 protein. This repertoire shows about 21,000 distinct CDR3 sequences, 35% to 40% found once; its top ten account for over 35%. The material sequenced was esophageal tumor tissue. The receptors here all came from a male donor with esophageal squamous cell carcinoma.

This clonotype was observed a handful of times. The chain links TRBV7-9 to TRBJ2-5, with 11 bases aligning to TRBD2. The DNA end favors TRBJ2-1, so the J call may be wrong. The CDR3 has 16 residues. Germline CDR1 reads SEHNR; CDR2 reads FQNEAQ (reference sequence). The CDR3: CASSPSSGRAKNEQFF. The DNA of the CDR3 is TGTGCCAGCAGCCCGAGTAGCGGGAGGGCCAAGAATGAGCAGTTCTTC.

With regard to this clonotype: In this CDR3 the conserved last residue, phenylalanine or tryptophan, is missing, so a read error is likely. The limits of the CDR3 on the DNA are not certain, so only TCRdb's listed CDR3 is given. The V call is TRBV5-1, the J call TRBJ2-7; the D call of TRBD1 is as the table states it, not checked on the DNA. The CDR3 length is 9 residues, termini included. Germline-derived CDR1 and CDR2 are SGHRS and YFSETQ. CDR3 region: CASSLTGGI.

This clonotype appeared a few times. The CDR3 sequence: CASSANVNTEAFF. The CDR3 nucleotides read TGTGCCAGCAGCGCCAACGTGAACACTGAAGCTTTCTTT. V is TRBV9 and J is TRBJ1-1, with D uncertain. Trimming left V 3 bases short and J 0 bases short, with 6 bases between. This CDR3 contains 13 residues. CDR1 SGDLS and CDR2 YYNGEE come from the germline V gene.

This clonotype was detected ten times or more. The chain has TRBV10-1 and TRBJ2-2; 11 nucleotides match TRBD1. The ends lost 6 bases at V and 7 bases at J; junction bases unmatched: 7. CDR3 length: 15 residues. Per the germline V gene, CDR1 is WNHNN and CDR2 is SYGVQD (reference sequence). The CDR3 DNA follows: TGCGCCAGCAGATTAGGACAGGGGGCGATCGGGGAGCTGTTTTTT. This gives the protein CASRLGQGAIGELFF.

This clonotype was observed at least ten times. The conserved closing phenylalanine or tryptophan is absent in this CDR3, likely reflecting a read error. The DNA is omitted, as the CDR3 cannot be located on it reliably, and the CDR3 follows TCRdb's listing. The rearrangement uses TRBV7-3 and TRBJ1-1; TRBD1 was called by the table and not checked on the DNA. 16 amino acids form the CDR3, both terminal residues included. The V gene's germline CDR1 is SGHTA and CDR2 FQGTGA. CDR3 protein: CASSLGTEIHPSTSAP.

This clonotype was recorded at least ten times. A much larger clone differs by one base, so this may be a read error. V gene TRBV7-3 combines with J gene TRBJ2-5; D may be TRBD2 (6 bases). V was shortened by 1 base and J by 11 bases, with 23 bases between the two germline ends. CDR3 size: 16 residues. Looked up from germline, CDR1 is SGHTA and CDR2 is FQGTGA. CDR3 amino acids: CASSLKGGTSYNEQYF. CDR3 nucleotides: TGTGCCAGCAGCTTAAAGGGCGGGACCTCCTACAATGAGCAGTACTTC.

Details on this clonotype: The CDR3 end shows no conserved phenylalanine or tryptophan, and so a read error is likely. The DNA is omitted, as the CDR3 cannot be located on it reliably, and the CDR3 follows TCRdb's listing. The chain employs TRBV11-1 and TRBJ2-1; the table's D gene call, TRBD2, was not cross checked with the DNA. 13 amino acids form the CDR3, both terminal residues included. CDR1 and CDR2 from the germline V gene are SGHAT and FQDESV (reference sequence). CDR3 in amino acids: CASSLEGQRFFGS.

This clonotype was found many times. Being one base from a much bigger clone, this may be a read error. In DNA, the CDR3 is TGTGCCATCGGTAGCGGGAGGGAAAGCACCGGGGAGCTGTATTTT. This encodes CAIGSGRESTGELYF. The chain couples TRBV10-3 to TRBJ2-3, with 11 bases lining up with TRBD2. Germline CDR1 reads ENHRY; CDR2 reads SYGVKD. Germline trimming cut 8 bases from V and 14 bases from J; bases unmatched to any gene: 18. This CDR3 comprises 15 residues.

The rearrangement links TRBV11-2 to TRBJ1-1, with 7 bases fitting TRBD1. The CDR3 contains 17 residues. Germline V gene data show CDR1 as SGHAT and CDR2 as FQNNGV. V lost 2 bases and J lost 5; bases outside the gene matches: 14. CDR3 nucleotide sequence: TGTGCCAGCAGCTTACTCCGGCACAGGGGATCTAGGACTGAAGCTTTCTTT. Translation gives CASSLLRHRGSRTEAFF.

V usage is TRBV30 and J usage is TRBJ1-1; D is uncertain. Trimming shortened V by 6 bases and J by 8 bases, and 10 bases separated the two germline ends. The length of the CDR3 is 10 residues. Germline lookup yields CDR1 GTSNPN and CDR2 SVGIG (reference sequence). The CDR3 is CACSRIEAFF. The CDR3 DNA reads TGTGCCTGTTCGCGAATAGAAGCTTTCTTT. The full variable domain, its missing parts supplied by reference TRBV30 and TRBJ1-1, is SQTIHQWPATLVQPVGSPLSLECTVEGTSNPNLYWYRQAAGRGLQLLFYSVGIGQISSEVPQNLSASRPQDRQFILSSKKLLLSDSGFYLCACSRIEAFFGQGTRLTVV.